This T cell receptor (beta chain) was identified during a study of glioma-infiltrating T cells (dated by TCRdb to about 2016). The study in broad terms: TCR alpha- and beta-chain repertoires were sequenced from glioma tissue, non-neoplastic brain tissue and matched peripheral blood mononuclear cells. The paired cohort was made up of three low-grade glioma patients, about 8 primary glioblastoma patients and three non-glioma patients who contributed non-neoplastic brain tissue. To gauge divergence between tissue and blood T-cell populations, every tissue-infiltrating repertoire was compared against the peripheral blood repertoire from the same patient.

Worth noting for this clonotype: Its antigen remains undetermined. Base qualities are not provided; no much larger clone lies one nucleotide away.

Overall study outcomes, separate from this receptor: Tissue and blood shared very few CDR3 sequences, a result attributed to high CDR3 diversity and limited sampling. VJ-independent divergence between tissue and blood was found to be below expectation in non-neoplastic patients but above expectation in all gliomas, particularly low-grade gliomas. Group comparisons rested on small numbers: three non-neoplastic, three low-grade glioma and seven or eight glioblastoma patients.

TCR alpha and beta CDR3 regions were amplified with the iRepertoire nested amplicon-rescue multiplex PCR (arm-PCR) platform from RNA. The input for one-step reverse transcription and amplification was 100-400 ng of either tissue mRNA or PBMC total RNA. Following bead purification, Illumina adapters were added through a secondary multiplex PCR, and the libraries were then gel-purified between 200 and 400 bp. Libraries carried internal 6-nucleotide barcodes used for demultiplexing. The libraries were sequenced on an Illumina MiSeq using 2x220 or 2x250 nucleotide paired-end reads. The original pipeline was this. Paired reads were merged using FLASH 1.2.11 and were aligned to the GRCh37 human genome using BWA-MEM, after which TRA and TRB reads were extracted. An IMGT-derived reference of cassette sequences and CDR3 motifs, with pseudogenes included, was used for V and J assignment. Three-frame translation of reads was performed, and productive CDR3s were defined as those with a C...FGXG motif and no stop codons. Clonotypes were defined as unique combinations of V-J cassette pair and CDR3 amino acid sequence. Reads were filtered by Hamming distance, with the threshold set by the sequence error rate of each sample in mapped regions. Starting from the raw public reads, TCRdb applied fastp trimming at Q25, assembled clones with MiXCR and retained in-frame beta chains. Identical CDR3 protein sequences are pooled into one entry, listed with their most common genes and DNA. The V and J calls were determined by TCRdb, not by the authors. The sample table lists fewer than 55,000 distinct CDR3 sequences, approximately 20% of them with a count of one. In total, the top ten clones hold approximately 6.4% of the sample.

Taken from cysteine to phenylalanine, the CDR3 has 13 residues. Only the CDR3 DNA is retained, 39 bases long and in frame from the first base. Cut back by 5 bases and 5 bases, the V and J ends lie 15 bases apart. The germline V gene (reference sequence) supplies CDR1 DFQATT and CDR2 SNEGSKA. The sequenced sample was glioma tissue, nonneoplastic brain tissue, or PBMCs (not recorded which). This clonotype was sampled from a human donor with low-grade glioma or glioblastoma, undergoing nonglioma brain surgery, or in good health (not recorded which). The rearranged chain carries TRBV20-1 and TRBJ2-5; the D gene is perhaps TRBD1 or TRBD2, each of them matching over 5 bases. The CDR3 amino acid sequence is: CSASNRGGETQYF. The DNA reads TGCAGTGCTTCGAACCGGGGCGGTGAGACCCAGTACTTC.